This T cell receptor beta chain was found in a study of blood T cell repertoires in COVID-19. Across the study: Spain, Italy and the United States supplied samples that represented acute and convalescent COVID-19. Nucleic acid was either cDNA or gDNA, and it came from T cells, B-cell-depleted T cells, or PBMCs.

In the source study's methods: Amplified reference gene primers provided the basis for estimating nucleated cell counts. Assay: immunoSEQ multiplex PCR; the TCRdb copy retains only in-frame clones and omits some. The DNA gave D and trimming, while V, J and clone size come from that table. The sample includes roughly 120,000 clones, 75% to 90% of them seen just once. This TCR derives from a human donor in a cohort sampled during active COVID-19. What was sequenced was peripheral blood.

CDR3 loop: CASSLGTGVATEAFF. The CDR3 nucleotides read TGTGCCAGCAGCTTAGGGACAGGGGTAGCCACTGAAGCTTTCTTT. This chain connects TRBV5-4 to TRBJ1-1, with 10 nucleotides matching TRBD1. Losses at the gene ends were 2 bases for V and 4 bases for J; bases not matched to a gene: 5. Germline lookup yields CDR1 SGHNT and CDR2 YYREEE (reference sequence). The CDR3 has 15 amino acids.